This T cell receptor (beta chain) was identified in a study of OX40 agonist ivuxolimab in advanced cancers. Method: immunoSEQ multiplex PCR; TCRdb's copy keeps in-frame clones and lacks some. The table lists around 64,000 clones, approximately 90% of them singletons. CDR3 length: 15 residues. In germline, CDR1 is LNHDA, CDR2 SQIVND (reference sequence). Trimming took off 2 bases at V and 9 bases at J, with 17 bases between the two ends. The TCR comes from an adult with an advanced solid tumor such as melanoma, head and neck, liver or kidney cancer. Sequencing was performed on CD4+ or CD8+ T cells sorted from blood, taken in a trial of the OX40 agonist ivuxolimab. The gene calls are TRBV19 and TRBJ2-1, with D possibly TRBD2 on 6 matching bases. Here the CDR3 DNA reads TGTGCCAGTAGTATAAAGGGGACTTGGGCGGGTGAGCAGTTCTTC. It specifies CASSIKGTWAGEQFF.